This section outlines one T cell receptor (beta chain) sequence together with its context. Germline CDR1 is SGHDT and CDR2 is YYEEEE. The CDR3 sequence is 13 residues long. Trimming shortened V by 4 bases and J by 4 bases, and 11 bases separated the two germline ends. The data were obtained in a study of cytomegalovirus exposure and HLA in healthy donors. Use of 60 Vbeta and 13 Jbeta primers characterized the PCR. Repertoires were generated with immunoSEQ multiplex PCR, while TCRdb's copy carries only in-frame clones and drops some. The sample lists about 160,000 clones; 80% to 90% were seen once. The receptor's source is a woman between 18 and 29 years old in good health and CMV-seronegative. Sequenced: PBMCs. The rearrangement uses TRBV5-6 and TRBJ1-2; D uncertain. The DNA of the CDR3 is TGTGCCAGCAGCCCCGGGAGTCCCTATGGCTACACCTTC. It translates to CASSPGSPYGYTF.